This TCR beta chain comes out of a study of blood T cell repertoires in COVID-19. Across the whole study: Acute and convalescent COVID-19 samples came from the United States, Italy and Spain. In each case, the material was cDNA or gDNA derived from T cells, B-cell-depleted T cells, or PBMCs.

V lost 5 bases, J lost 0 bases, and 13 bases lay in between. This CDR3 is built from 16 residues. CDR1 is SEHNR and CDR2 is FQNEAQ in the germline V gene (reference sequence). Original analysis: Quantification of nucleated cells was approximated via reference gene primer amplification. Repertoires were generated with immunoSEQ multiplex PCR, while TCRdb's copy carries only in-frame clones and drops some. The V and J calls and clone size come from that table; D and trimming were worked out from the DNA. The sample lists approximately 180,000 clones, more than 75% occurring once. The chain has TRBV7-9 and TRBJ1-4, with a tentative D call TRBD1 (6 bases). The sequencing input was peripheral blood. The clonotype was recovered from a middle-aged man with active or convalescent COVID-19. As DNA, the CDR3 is TGTGCCAGCAGCGCCAACAGGGTGTCAACTAATGAAAAACTGTTTTTT. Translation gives CASSANRVSTNEKLFF.